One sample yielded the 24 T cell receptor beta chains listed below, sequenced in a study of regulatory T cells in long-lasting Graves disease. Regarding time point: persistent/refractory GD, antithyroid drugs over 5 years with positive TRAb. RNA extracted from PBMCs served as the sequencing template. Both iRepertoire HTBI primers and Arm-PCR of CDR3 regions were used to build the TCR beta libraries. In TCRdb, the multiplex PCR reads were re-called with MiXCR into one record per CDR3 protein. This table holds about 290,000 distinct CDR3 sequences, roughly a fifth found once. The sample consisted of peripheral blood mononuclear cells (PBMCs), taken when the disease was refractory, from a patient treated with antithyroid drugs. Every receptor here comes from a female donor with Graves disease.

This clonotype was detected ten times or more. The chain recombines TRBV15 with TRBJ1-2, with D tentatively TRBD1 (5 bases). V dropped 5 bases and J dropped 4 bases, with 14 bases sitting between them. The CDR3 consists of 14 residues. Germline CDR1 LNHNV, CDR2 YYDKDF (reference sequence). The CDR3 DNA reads TGTGCCACCAGCTCCCGGGGACTTGGCTATGGCTACACCTTC. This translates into CATSSRGLGYGYTF. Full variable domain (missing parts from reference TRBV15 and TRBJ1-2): DAMVIQNPRYQVTQFGKPVTLSCSQTLNHNVMYWYQQKSSQAPKLLFHYYDKDFNNEADTPDNFQSRRPNTSFCFLDIRSPGLGDTAMYLCATSSRGLGYGYTFGSGTRLTVV.

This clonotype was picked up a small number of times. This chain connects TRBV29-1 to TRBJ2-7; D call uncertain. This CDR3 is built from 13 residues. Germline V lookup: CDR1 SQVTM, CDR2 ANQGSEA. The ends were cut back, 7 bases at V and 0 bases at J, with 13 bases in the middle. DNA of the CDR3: TGCAGCGGGCTGGCTAGTGACTCCTACGAGCAGTACTTC. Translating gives CSGLASDSYEQYF.

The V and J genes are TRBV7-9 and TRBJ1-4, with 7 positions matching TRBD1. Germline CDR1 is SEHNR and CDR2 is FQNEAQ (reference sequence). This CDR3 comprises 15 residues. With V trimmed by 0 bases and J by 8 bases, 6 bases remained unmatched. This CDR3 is CASSLATGMSEKLFF. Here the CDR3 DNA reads TGTGCCAGCAGCTTAGCGACAGGGATGAGCGAAAAACTGTTTTTT. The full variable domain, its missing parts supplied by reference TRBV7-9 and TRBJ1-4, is DTGVSQNPRHKITKRGQNVTFRCDPISEHNRLYWYRQTLGQGPEFLTYFQNEAQLEKSRLLSDRFSAERPKGSFSTLEIQRTEQGDSAMYLCASSLATGMSEKLFFGSGTQLSVL.

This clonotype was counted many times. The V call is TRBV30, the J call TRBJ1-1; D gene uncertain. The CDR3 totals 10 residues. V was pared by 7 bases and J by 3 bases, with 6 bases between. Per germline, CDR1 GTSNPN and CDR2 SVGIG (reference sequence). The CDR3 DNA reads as TGTGCCTCCGGTGACACTGAAGCTTTCTTT. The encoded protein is CASGDTEAFF. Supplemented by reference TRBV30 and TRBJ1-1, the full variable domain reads SQTIHQWPATLVQPVGSPLSLECTVEGTSNPNLYWYRQAAGRGLQLLFYSVGIGQISSEVPQNLSASRPQDRQFILSSKKLLLSDSGFYLCASGDTEAFFGQGTRLTVV.

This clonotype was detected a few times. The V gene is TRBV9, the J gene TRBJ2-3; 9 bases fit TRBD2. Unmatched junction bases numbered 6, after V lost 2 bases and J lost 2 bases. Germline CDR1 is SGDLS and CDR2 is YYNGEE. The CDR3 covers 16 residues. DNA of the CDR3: TGTGCCAGCAGCGTGACTAGCGGACCTGACACAGATACGCAGTATTTT. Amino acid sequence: CASSVTSGPDTDTQYF. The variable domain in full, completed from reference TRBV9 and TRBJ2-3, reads DSGVTQTPKHLITATGQRVTLRCSPRSGDLSVYWYQQSLDQGLQFLIQYYNGEERAKGNILERFSAQQFPDLHSELNLSSLELGDSALYFCASSVTSGPDTDTQYFGPGTRLTVL.

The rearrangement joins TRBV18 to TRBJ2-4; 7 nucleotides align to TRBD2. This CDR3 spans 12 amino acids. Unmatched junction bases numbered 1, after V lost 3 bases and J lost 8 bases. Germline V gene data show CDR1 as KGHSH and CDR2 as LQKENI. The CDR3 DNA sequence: TGTGCCAGCTCACCGAGCGGGGACATTCAGTACTTC. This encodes CASSPSGDIQYF.

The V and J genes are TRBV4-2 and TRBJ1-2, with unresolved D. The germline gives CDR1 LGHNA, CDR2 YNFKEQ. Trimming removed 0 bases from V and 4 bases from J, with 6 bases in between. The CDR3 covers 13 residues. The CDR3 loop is CASSQDGSYGYTF. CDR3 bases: TGTGCCAGCAGCCAAGACGGGAGCTATGGCTACACCTTC.

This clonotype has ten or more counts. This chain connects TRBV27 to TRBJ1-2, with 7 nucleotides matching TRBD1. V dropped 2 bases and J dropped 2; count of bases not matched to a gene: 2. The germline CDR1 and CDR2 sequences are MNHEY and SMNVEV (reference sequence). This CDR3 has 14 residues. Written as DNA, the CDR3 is TGTGCCAGCAGTTTAACGGGACAGAACTATGGCTACACCTTC. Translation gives CASSLTGQNYGYTF.

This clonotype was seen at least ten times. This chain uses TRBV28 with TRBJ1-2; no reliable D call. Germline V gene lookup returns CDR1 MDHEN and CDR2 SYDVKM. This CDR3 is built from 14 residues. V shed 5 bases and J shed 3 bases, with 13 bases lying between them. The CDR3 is CASSEPRVDYGYTF. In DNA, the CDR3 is TGTGCCAGCAGTGAGCCCCGGGTCGACTATGGCTACACCTTC.

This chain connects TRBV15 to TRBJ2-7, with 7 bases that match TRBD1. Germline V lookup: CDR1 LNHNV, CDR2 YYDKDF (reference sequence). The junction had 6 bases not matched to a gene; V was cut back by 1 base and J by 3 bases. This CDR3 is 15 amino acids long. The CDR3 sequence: CATSRVQGIGYEQYF. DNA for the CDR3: TGTGCCACCAGCAGAGTACAGGGGATAGGCTACGAGCAGTACTTC.

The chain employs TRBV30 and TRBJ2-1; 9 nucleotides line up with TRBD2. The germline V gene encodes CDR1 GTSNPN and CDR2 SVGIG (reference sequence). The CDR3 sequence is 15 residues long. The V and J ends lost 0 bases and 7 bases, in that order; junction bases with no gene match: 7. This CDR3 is CAWSVGLAGENEQFF. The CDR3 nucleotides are TGTGCCTGGAGTGTCGGGTTAGCGGGAGAGAATGAGCAGTTCTTC.

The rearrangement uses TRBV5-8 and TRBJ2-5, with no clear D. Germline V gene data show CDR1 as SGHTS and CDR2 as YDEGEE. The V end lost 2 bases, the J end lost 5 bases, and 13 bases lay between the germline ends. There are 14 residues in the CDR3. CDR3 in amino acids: CASSFYRGPETQYF. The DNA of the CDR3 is TGTGCCAGCAGCTTTTACCGTGGGCCTGAGACCCAGTACTTC.

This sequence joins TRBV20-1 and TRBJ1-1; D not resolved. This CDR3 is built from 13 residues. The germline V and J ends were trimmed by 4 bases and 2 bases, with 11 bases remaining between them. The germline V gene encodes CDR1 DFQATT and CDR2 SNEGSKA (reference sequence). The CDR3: CSAKYGFNTEAFF. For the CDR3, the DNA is TGCAGTGCTAAATACGGGTTCAACACTGAAGCTTTCTTT.

CDR3 protein: CASRPTSGRLDEQYF. The CDR3 DNA reads TGTGCCAGCAGGCCCACTAGCGGGAGACTGGACGAGCAGTACTTC. The chain joins TRBV11-2 to TRBJ2-7; 11 positions agree with TRBD2. This CDR3 has 15 amino acids. Unmatched junction bases numbered 9, after V lost 6 bases and J lost 5 bases. The germline V gene encodes CDR1 SGHAT and CDR2 FQNNGV.

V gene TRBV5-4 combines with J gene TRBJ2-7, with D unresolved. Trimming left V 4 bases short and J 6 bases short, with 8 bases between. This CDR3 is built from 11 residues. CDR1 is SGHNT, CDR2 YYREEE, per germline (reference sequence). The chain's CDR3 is CASSAGFEQYF. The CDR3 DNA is TGTGCCAGCAGCGCCGGTTTCGAGCAGTACTTC.

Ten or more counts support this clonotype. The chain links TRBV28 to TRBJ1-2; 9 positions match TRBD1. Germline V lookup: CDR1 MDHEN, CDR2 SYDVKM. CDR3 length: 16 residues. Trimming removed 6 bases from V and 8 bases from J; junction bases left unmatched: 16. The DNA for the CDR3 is TGTGCCAGCAGCCCGAGGTCGACAGGGGGATGGGAAGGCTACACCTTC. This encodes CASSPRSTGGWEGYTF.

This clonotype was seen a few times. In DNA, the CDR3 is TGTGCCATCAGTGAGGCGACAGACCGGGGGCCCCAGCATTTT. Protein sequence: CAISEATDRGPQHF. The rearrangement uses TRBV10-3 and TRBJ1-5; D is possibly TRBD1 (5 bases). Trimming left V 2 bases short and J 9 bases short, with 14 bases between. Germline loops: CDR1 ENHRY, CDR2 SYGVKD. This CDR3 has 14 amino acids.

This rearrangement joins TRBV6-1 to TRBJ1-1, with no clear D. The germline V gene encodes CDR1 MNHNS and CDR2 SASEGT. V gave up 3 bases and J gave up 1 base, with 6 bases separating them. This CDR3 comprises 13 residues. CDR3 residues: CASSDNKNTEAFF. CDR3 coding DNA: TGTGCCAGCAGTGACAACAAGAACACTGAAGCTTTCTTT.

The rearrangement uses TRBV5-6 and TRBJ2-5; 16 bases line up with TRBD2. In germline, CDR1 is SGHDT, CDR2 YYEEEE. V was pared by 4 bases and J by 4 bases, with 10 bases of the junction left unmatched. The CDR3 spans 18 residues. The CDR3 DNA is TGTGCCAGCAGCGAGGGACTAGCGGGAGGGCCAGTTGGAGAGACCCAGTACTTC. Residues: CASSEGLAGGPVGETQYF.

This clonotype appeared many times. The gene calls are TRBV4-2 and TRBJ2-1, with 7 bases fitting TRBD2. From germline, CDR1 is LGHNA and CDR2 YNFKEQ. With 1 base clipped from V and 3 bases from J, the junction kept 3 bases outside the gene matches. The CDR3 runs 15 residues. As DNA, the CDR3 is TGTGCCAGCAGCCAAGTAGCGGGCCGCTACAATGAGCAGTTCTTC. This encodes CASSQVAGRYNEQFF.

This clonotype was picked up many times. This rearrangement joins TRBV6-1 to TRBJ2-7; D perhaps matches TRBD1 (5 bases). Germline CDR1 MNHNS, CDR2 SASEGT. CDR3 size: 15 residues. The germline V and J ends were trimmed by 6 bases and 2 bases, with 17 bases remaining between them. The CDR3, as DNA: TGTGCCAGCAGCCCCCTTGGCAGGGCCCCCTACGAGCAGTACTTC. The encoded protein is CASSPLGRAPYEQYF.

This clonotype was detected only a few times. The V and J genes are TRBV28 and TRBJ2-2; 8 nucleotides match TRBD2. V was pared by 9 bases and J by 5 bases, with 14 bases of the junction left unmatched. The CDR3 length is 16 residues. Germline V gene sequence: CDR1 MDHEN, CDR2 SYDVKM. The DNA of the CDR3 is TGTGCCAGTCTGAGGGGGACTAGGAGGTTTACCGGGGAGCTGTTTTTT. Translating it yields CASLRGTRRFTGELFF.

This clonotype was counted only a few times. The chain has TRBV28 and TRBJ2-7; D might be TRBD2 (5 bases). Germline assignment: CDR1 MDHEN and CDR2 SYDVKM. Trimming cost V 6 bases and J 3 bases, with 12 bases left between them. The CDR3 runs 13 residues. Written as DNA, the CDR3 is TGTGCCAGCAGAGACTTCGGGGACTACGAGCAGTACTTC. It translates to CASRDFGDYEQYF.

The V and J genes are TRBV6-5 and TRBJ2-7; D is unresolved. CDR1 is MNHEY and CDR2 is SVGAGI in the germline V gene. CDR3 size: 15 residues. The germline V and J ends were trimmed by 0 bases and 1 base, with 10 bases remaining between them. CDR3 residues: CASSYSVPPSYEQYF. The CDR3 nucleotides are TGTGCCAGCAGTTACTCGGTGCCACCTTCCTACGAGCAGTACTTC.